The clone carrying this T cell receptor beta chain turned up a few times. Its antigen is not known. V lost 3 bases to trimming and J lost 2 bases; unmatched junction nucleotides: 2. CDR3 length: 14 residues. In germline, CDR1 is SGDLS, CDR2 YYNGEE. PCR involved 60 Vbeta and 13 Jbeta primers. The repertoire was sequenced with immunoSEQ multiplex PCR; TCRdb's copy has only in-frame clones and lacks some. The table has about 160,000 clones, over 65% seen once. These data come from a study of cytomegalovirus exposure and HLA in healthy donors. The study, taken as a whole, reports: CMV antigen specificity was confirmed in vitro for three CMV-associated chains. In the analysis, some V segments, TRBV6-2 and TRBV6-3 included, were excluded as indistinguishable.

Regarding donors, all were healthy bone marrow donors. Material: PBMCs. The J gene is TRBJ2-7, the V gene TRBV9, with 10 bases identical to TRBD1. The clonotype was recovered from a man aged 35-49 years in good health and CMV-seropositive. The CDR3 sequence is CASSGQGAPYEQYF. The CDR3 DNA sequence: TGTGCCAGCAGCGGACAGGGGGCCCCCTACGAGCAGTACTTC.